This T cell receptor beta chain derives from a study of tumor and adjacent non-tumor tissue in lung cancer (dated by TCRdb to 2017 to 2018). For the study in its entirety: Patients with adenocarcinoma (approximately twelve), squamous cell carcinoma (2) and small cell lung cancer (1) were included in the cohort. The approximately 15 patients were aged roughly 31 to 80 years, included some 10 men and 5 women, and had TNM stage I to III disease. A total of some 130,000,000 productive TCRbeta reads were generated by sequencing, corresponding to an average of about 4.17 million reads per sample. Under 35 paired specimens, one tumor and one normal lung sample per patient, were profiled by TCRbeta CDR3 sequencing. Using bulk TCRbeta repertoires from roughly 14 lung cancer patients, the study set lung tumor tissue side by side with matched distant non-tumor lung tissue. On the study overall, not on this receptor specifically: In normal lung, the top 100 clones accounted for a significantly larger cumulative share of the repertoire than in tumor tissue. TCR diversity was significantly higher in younger patients, and greater tumor TCR diversity was associated with shorter overall survival and shorter disease-free survival. Significantly higher TCR diversity (inverse Simpson) was observed in tumor tissue than in normal lung tissue (roughly 390 vs 170, P = 0.0075, Mann-Whitney U test). The cohort had only around 14 patients, and the authors noted that larger samples and more detailed clinical data are needed. Neither the sequencing platform nor unique molecular identifiers are mentioned in the methods. Peripheral blood was not sequenced, so blood TCRbeta repertoires in these lung cancer patients were not examined.

As encoded in the germline V gene (reference sequence), CDR1 is SEHNR while CDR2 is FQNEAQ. The CDR3 spans 17 residues, from the cysteine through the phenylalanine. Only the CDR3 part of the read is kept: 51 bases, read in frame from the first base. Bulk unsorted tissue served as the source for RNA extraction, and RNA quality was assessed using a NanoDrop ND-1000 and an Agilent 2100. Donors were newly diagnosed lung cancer patients admitted for thoracic surgery in China between August and November 2014, without prior chemotherapy. Anyone who had undergone radiotherapy or chemotherapy before, or who had another cancer at the same time, was left out of the study. Surgical tissue pieces of 1-2 cm3 were preserved in RNAlater solution and were kept at -80 degrees C until use. Notes on this clonotype: The antigen it binds to is not known. Its ends do not fully match the called genes, so a read error is possible.

Libraries were built with multiplex PCR. The data were produced on an Illumina HiSeq 2500. TCRbeta libraries were constructed through three rounds of nested PCR with primers (Table S4) according to protocols modified from ARM-PCR. PCR products of 200-500 bp were gel-excised and purified with the QIAquick gel extraction kit before sequencing. The paper's processing steps were these. Trimmomatic was used to clean the reads, FLASH merged the cleaned reads into complete CDR3 sequences, and MiTCR assigned the sequences to V(D)J germline segments. Clonal diversity was computed as the inverse Simpson's index with VDJtools. In-frame sequences without a premature stop codon were defined as productive reads. TCRdb reprocessing: public reads trimmed at Q25 with fastp, clones called with MiXCR, in-frame beta chains kept. Identical CDR3 protein sequences are pooled into one entry, listed with their most common genes and DNA. The V and J calls were determined by TCRdb, not by the authors. The sample yields tens of thousands of distinct CDR3 sequences; under 85% were counted once. The ten biggest clones cover more than 10% of the sample.

The sequencing input was lung tumor tissue. This chain is built from TRBV7-9 and TRBJ1-4; TRBD1 aligns with 8 central bases. The sequence came from a woman aged 45-65 years with non-small cell lung cancer. The CDR3 protein sequence reads: CVSSAGGQGPTQRKLFF. The nucleotide sequence reads TGTGTCAGCAGCGCGGGAGGACAGGGACCGACCCAGAGAAAACTGTTTTTT.